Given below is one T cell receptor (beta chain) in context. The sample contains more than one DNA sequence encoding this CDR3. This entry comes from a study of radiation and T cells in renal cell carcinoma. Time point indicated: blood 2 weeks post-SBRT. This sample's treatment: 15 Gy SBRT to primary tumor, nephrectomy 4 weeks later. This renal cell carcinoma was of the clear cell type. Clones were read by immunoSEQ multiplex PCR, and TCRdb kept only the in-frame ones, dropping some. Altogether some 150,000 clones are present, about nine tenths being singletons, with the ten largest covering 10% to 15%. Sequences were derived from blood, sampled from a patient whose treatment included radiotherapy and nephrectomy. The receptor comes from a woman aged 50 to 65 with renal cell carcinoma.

CDR3 residues: CASSLGANTEAFF. The CDR3 DNA reads as TGTGCCAGCAGCCTGGGAGCGAACACTGAAGCTTTCTTT. The chain combines TRBV7-3 with TRBJ1-1, with D unclear. Trimming stripped 5 bases from V and 1 base from J, with 8 bases between. The CDR3 loop spans 13 amino acids. Germline V gene lookup returns CDR1 SGHTA and CDR2 FQGTGA.